This entry describes one T cell receptor (beta chain). A second 7 to 11 cycle PCR used barcoded and J-beta primers. TCRdb called the 5' RACE reads again in MiXCR, with one record for every CDR3 protein. The sample lists roughly 900,000 distinct CDR3 sequences, approximately 49% seen once, with about an eighth in the top ten. This specimen comes from a study of blood T cells in healthy people across ages. CDR3 length equals 15 residues. Trimming at V came to 4 bases and at J to 5 bases, leaving 9 bases not matched to a gene. The germline V gene encodes CDR1 LGHDT and CDR2 YNNKEL (reference sequence). The V and J genes are TRBV3-1 and TRBJ1-1, with TRBD1 matching over 8 bases. Sequencing input: blood. The receptor comes from a man aged 25-40 years in good health. The CDR3 sequence is CASSLPSHRGTEAFF. DNA of the CDR3: TGTGCCAGCAGCCTTCCCTCTCACAGGGGGACTGAAGCTTTCTTT.